These T cell receptor beta chains were read from a single sample in a study of cytomegalovirus exposure and HLA in healthy donors. Sequencing was performed with immunoSEQ multiplex PCR; in TCRdb, only in-frame clones are kept and a portion is missing. In the table there are about 56,000 clones, approximately 95% of which are singletons. Sequencing was done on a sample of PBMCs. Receptor source: a young woman in good health and CMV-seronegative. Each CDR3 is given with its conserved first and last residue. Each record gives: D gene, clone size, J gene, V gene, CDR3 DNA, CDR3 protein. The D gene is left open where the match is weak. Clone size appears in some rows only: once, few, many, or a class for an expanded clone.

TRBD2 once TRBJ2-1 TRBV11-3 TGTGCCAGCAGCCCTAGCGGGAGCTCCTACAATGAGCAGTTCTTC CASSPSGSSYNEQFF
NA NA TRBJ2-7 TRBV5-8 TGTGCCAGCAGCTTGCTAGGACAGCTCTTCGAGCAGTACTTC CASSLLGQLFEQYF
TRBD2 NA TRBJ2-3 TRBV5-4 TGTGCCAGCAGGAGGGGGCTAGCGGGGGCGACAGATACGCAGTATTTT CASRRGLAGATDTQYF
NA NA TRBJ2-1 TRBV7-2 TGTGCCAGCAGCCCCCGACTAGTTCGTGAGCAGTTCTTC CASSPRLVREQFF
NA NA TRBJ2-3 TRBV29-1 TGCAGCGTTGTTGGACAGTTAGATACGCAGTATTTT CSVVGQLDTQYF
NA NA TRBJ1-1 TRBV10-3 TGTGCCATCAGTGATGGGGGCTTTATGAACACTGAAGCTTTCTTT CAISDGGFMNTEAFF
TRBD2 NA TRBJ2-1 TRBV5-1 TGCGCCAGCAGCTTGGCGGGAGGGCCACACAATGAGCAGTTCTTC CASSLAGGPHNEQFF
NA NA TRBJ1-4 TRBV18 TGTGCCAGCTCACCACCGGTCCAGGGGAGAAATGAAAAACTGTTTTTT CASSPPVQGRNEKLFF
TRBD2 NA TRBJ2-3 TRBV7-8 TGTGCCAGCAGCTTACGCAATTCCGGGACTAGCGGGCTCACAGATACGCAGTATTTT CASSLRNSGTSGLTDTQYF
NA medium-sized TRBJ2-7 TRBV6-1 TGTGCCAGCAGTGAAGAATCCCGTCGCGAGCAGTACTTC CASSEESRREQYF
NA NA TRBJ1-2 TRBV7-9 TGTGCCAGCACCCGACCGAGGGACATCTTTAACTATGGCTACACCTTC CASTRPRDIFNYGYTF
TRBD1 NA TRBJ1-1 TRBV7-3 TGTGCCAGCAGCTTATCGGTCAGGGGGGACACTGAAGCTTTCTTT CASSLSVRGDTEAFF
TRBD1 once TRBJ1-4 TRBV9 TGTGCCAGCAGCCAGACAGGGGTCCCAAAACTGTTTTTT CASSQTGVPKLFF
NA NA TRBJ1-4 TRBV10-1 TGCGCCAGCAGTGAGTCGACGGGTATCGGATTCCGTGAAAAACTGTTTTTT CASSESTGIGFREKLFF
TRBD1 NA TRBJ1-2 TRBV19 TGTGCCAGTATCAGCAGGGGGCTTAACTATGGCTACACCTTC CASISRGLNYGYTF
TRBD2 NA TRBJ2-1 TRBV2 TGTGCCAGCAAGGCTAGCGGAGCCTACAATGAGCAGTTCTTC CASKASGAYNEQFF
NA NA TRBJ1-2 TRBV6-1 TGTGCCAGCAGTGAACGTGCTAACTATGGCTACACCTTC CASSERANYGYTF
TRBD2 once TRBJ2-1 TRBV7-3 TGTGCCAGCAGCTTTCTAGCGGGGACCTACAATGAGCAGTTCTTC CASSFLAGTYNEQFF
NA NA TRBJ2-2 TRBV2 TGTGCCAGCAGCATGGACTTGAACACCGGGGAGCTGTTTTTT CASSMDLNTGELFF
NA NA TRBJ2-3 TRBV6-6 TGTGCCAGCTGGACGGGGTTTACGCAGTATTTT CASWTGFTQYF
NA NA TRBJ1-6 TRBV19 TGTGCCAGTAGTATTTCCTCGCGTAATTCACCCCTCCACTTT CASSISSRNSPLHF
NA NA TRBJ1-5 TRBV29-1 TGCAGCGCAGGTGGCCGCAATCAGCCCCAGCATTTT CSAGGRNQPQHF
NA NA TRBJ2-1 TRBV4-3 TGCGCCAGCAGCCAAGCGGGGGACGAGTACAATGAGCAGTTCTTC CASSQAGDEYNEQFF
TRBD1 NA TRBJ1-1 TRBV6-5 TGTGCCAGCGGGCCCAGGGGGAGTATTACTGAAGCTTTCTTT CASGPRGSITEAFF
TRBD1 NA TRBJ1-1 TRBV27 TGTGCCAGCAGTTTCATAGACAGGGCGAACACTGAAGCTTTCTTT CASSFIDRANTEAFF
TRBD1 NA TRBJ1-5 TRBV29-1 TGCAGCGCACTACCGGCAGGGGGTCAGCCCCAGCATTTT CSALPAGGQPQHF
NA NA TRBJ2-2 TRBV5-1 TGCGCCAGCAGCTTGATACCAGGGGCGAACACCGGGGAGCTGTTTTTT CASSLIPGANTGELFF
TRBD2 NA TRBJ2-2 TRBV7-9 TGTGCCAGCGGAAGCGGGAACGGGGAGCTGTTTTTT CASGSGNGELFF
TRBD2 NA TRBJ2-1 TRBV7-6 TGTGCCAGCAGCTCCGGTGTCGCCGGGACTATTTTCCATGGTGAGCAGTTCTTC CASSSGVAGTIFHGEQFF
TRBD1 NA TRBJ2-5 TRBV10-3 TGTGCCATCAGTCAACAGGGGTTCCAAGAGACCCAGTACTTC CAISQQGFQETQYF
TRBD1 NA TRBJ2-7 TRBV27 TGTGCCAGCAGTTTAGCAGGGGGAGAGGGCTACGAGCAGTACTTC CASSLAGGEGYEQYF
TRBD1 NA TRBJ2-1 TRBV11-3 TGTGCCAGCAGCTCCCGGACGAAGGGACAGTACAATGAGCAGTTCTTC CASSSRTKGQYNEQFF
TRBD1 NA TRBJ1-1 TRBV27 TGTGCCAGCAGTCGTAAATCAGGGGGGACTGAAGCTTTCTTT CASSRKSGGTEAFF
NA NA TRBJ2-3 TRBV25-1 TGTGCCAGCAGTGGGGTTGGGCATCCATTCACAGATACGCAGTATTTT CASSGVGHPFTDTQYF
TRBD1 NA TRBJ1-2 TRBV9 TGTGCCAGCAGCGTAGGGGGAAAGGGGGCAAACTATGGCTACACCTTC CASSVGGKGANYGYTF
NA few TRBJ2-3 TRBV6-4 TGTGCCAGCAGTGATGGGGGGGCGACAGATACGCAGTATTTT CASSDGGATDTQYF
NA NA TRBJ2-3 TRBV27 TGTGCCAGCAGGCGGGACCCCTCCCCCACAGATACGCAGTATTTT CASRRDPSPTDTQYF
TRBD1 NA TRBJ1-1 TRBV18 TGTGCCAGCTCACTTAAGGACAGGGTGAAGGCTTTCTTT CASSLKDRVKAFF
NA NA TRBJ1-1 TRBV5-1 TGCGCCAGCGGGGCGGGGGGTATCACTGAAGCTTTCTTT CASGAGGITEAFF
NA NA TRBJ1-6 TRBV9 TGTGCCAGCAGCGTAACGGAGGGGACCTATAATTCACCCCTCCACTTT CASSVTEGTYNSPLHF
NA NA TRBJ1-2 TRBV9 TGTGCCTCCGCGGGGGGACCCCTGTATGGCTACACCTTC CASAGGPLYGYTF
NA NA TRBJ2-7 TRBV27 TGTGCCAGCAGGGTTAGACAGGCGGTCTTAAAGCAGTACTTC CASRVRQAVLKQYF
TRBD2 NA TRBJ2-5 TRBV4-1 TGCGCCAGCAGAGGAGCAGGGACTAGCGAGTTACAAGAGACCCAGTACTTC CASRGAGTSELQETQYF
TRBD1 NA TRBJ1-1 TRBV6-5 TGTGCCAGCAGGGGGACAGACACTGAAGCTTTCTTT CASRGTDTEAFF
TRBD2 few TRBJ2-1 TRBV28 TGTGCCAGCAGTTCTGGGACTAGCGGTGAGCAGTTCTTC CASSSGTSGEQFF
NA NA TRBJ1-2 TRBV6-1 TGTGCCAGCAGTGGTACAGGCTATGGCTACACCTTC CASSGTGYGYTF
NA NA TRBJ1-2 TRBV6-5 TGTGCCAGCAGTTCCCTGGGGGCGCGCGGCTACACCTTC CASSSLGARGYTF
NA NA TRBJ1-1 TRBV2 TGTGCCAGCAGTGAAGGGGCCAGGGGCGCTGAAGCTTTCTTT CASSEGARGAEAFF